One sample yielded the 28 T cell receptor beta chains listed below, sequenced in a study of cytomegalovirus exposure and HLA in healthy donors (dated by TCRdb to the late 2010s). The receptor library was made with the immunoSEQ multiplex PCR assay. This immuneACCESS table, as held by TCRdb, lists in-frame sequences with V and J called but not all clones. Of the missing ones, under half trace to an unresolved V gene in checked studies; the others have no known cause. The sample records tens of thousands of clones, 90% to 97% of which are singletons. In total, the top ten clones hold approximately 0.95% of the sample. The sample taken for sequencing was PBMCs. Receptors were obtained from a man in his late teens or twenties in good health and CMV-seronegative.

The CDR3 sequence: CASSKDRGLIGYTF. The CDR3 bases are TGTGCCAGCAGTAAAGACAGGGGGCTTATTGGCTACACCTTC. The V gene is TRBV28, the J gene TRBJ1-2, with TRBD1 identical over 10 bases. Germline-derived CDR1 and CDR2 are MDHEN and SYDVKM. The trim removed 5 bases at V and 7 bases at J, leaving 7 bases unmatched. This CDR3 has 14 residues.

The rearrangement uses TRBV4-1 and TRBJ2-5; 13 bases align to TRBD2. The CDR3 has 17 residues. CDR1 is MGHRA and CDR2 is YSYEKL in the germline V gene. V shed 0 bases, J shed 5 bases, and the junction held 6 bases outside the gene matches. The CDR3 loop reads CASSQDWTSGSEETQYF. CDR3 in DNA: TGCGCCAGCAGCCAAGATTGGACTAGCGGGAGTGAGGAGACCCAGTACTTC.

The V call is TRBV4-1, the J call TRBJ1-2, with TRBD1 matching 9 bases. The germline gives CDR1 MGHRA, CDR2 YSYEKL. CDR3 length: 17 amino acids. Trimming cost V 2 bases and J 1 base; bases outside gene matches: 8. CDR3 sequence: CASSQPSRDRDNYGYTF. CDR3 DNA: TGCGCCAGCAGCCAACCGTCCCGGGACAGGGATAACTATGGCTACACCTTC.

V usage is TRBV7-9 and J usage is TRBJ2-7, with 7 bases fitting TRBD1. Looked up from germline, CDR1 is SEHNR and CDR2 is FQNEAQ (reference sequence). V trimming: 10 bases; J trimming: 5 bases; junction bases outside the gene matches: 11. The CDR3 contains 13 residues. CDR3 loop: CATHSGQPHEQYF. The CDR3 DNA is TGTGCCACCCATTCGGGACAGCCCCACGAGCAGTACTTC. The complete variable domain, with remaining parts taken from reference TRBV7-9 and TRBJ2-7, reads DTGVSQNPRHKITKRGQNVTFRCDPISEHNRLYWYRQTLGQGPEFLTYFQNEAQLEKSRLLSDRFSAERPKGSFSTLEIQRTEQGDSAMYLCATHSGQPHEQYFGPGTRLTVT.

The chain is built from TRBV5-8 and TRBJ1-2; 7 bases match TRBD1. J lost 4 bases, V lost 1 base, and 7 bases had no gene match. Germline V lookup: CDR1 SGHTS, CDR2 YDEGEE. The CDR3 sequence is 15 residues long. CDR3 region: CASSLRLGQIYGYTF. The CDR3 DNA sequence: TGTGCCAGCAGCTTGCGACTGGGACAGATCTATGGCTACACCTTC.

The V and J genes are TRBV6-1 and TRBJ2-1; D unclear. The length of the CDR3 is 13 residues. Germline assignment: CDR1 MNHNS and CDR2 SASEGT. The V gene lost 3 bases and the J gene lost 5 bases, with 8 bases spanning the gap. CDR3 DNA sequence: TGTGCCAGCAGTGAGAAACAACACAATGAGCAGTTCTTC. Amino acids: CASSEKQHNEQFF.

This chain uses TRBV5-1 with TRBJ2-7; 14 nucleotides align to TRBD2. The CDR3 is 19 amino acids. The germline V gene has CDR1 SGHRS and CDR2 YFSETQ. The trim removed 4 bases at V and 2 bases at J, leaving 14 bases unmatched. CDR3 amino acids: CASSPTGTSGSFRPYEQYF. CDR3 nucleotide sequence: TGCGCCAGCAGCCCAACCGGGACTAGCGGGAGTTTCCGTCCCTACGAGCAGTACTTC.

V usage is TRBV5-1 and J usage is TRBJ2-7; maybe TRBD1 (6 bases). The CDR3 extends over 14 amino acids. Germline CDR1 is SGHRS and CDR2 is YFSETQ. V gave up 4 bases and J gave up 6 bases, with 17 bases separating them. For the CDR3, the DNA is TGCGCCAGCAGCGCGGACAGTCCGGGTGTCGAGCAGTACTTC. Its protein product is CASSADSPGVEQYF.

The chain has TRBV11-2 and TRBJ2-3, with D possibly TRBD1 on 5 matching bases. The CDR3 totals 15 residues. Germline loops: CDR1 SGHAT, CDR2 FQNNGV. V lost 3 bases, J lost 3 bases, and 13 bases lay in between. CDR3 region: CASSFPSQGTDTQYF. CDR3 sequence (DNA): TGTGCCAGCAGCTTCCCCTCCCAGGGAACAGATACGCAGTATTTT.

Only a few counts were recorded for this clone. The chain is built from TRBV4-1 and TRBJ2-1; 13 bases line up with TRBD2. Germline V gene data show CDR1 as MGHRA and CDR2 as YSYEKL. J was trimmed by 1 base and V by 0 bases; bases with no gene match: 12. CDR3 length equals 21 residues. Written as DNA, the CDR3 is TGCGCCAGCAGCCAAGAAAGGAGGACTAGCGGGAGTCCGAGGTCCTACAATGAGCAGTTCTTC. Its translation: CASSQERRTSGSPRSYNEQFF.

CDR3 sequence: CASSPGQTSYNEQFF. The CDR3, as DNA: TGCGCCAGCAGCCCGGGACAGACCTCCTACAATGAGCAGTTCTTC. V gene TRBV5-1 combines with J gene TRBJ2-1; 7 nucleotides agree with TRBD1. J lost 0 bases, V lost 4 bases, and 4 bases had no gene match. Germline loops: CDR1 SGHRS, CDR2 YFSETQ. The CDR3 length is 15 residues. The variable domain in full, with the rest retrieved from reference TRBV5-1 and TRBJ2-1, is KAGVTQTPRYLIKTRGQQVTLSCSPISGHRSVSWYQQTPGQGLQFLFEYFSETQRNKGNFPGRFSGRQFSNSRSEMNVSTLELGDSALYLCASSPGQTSYNEQFFGPGTRLTVL.

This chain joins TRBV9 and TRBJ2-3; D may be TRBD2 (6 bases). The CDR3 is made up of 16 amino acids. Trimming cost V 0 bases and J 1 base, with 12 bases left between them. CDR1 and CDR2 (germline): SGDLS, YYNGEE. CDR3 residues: CASSVGGGYGTDTQYF. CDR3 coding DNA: TGTGCCAGCAGCGTAGGTGGGGGGTATGGCACAGATACGCAGTATTTT. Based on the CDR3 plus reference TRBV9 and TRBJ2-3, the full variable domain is DSGVTQTPKHLITATGQRVTLRCSPRSGDLSVYWYQQSLDQGLQFLIQYYNGEERAKGNILERFSAQQFPDLHSELNLSSLELGDSALYFCASSVGGGYGTDTQYFGPGTRLTVL.

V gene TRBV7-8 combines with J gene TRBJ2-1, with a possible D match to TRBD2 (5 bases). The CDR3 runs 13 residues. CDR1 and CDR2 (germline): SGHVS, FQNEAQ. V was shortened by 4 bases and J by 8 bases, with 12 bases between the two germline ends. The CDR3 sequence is CASSSRRSDEQFF. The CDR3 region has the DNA TGTGCCAGCAGCTCCCGTCGTAGCGATGAGCAGTTCTTC.

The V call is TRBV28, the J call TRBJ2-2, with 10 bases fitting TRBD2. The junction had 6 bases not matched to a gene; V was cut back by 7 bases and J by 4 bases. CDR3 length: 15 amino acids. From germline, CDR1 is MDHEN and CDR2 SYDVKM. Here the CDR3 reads CASKKTSGPTGELFF. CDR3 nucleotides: TGTGCCAGCAAGAAGACTAGCGGGCCCACCGGGGAGCTGTTTTTT.

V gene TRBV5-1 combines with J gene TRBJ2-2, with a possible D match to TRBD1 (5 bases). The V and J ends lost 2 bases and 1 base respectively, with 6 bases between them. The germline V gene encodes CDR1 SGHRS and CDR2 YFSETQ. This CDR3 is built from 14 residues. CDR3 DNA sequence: TGCGCCAGCAGCTTCGACAGGAACACCGGGGAGCTGTTTTTT. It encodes CASSFDRNTGELFF.

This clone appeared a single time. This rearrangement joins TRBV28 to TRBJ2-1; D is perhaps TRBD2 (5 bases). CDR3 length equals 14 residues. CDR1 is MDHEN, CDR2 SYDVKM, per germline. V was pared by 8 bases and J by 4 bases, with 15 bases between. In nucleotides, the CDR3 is TGTGCCAGCGGAGACATGGGCGGGTACAATGAGCAGTTCTTC. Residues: CASGDMGGYNEQFF.

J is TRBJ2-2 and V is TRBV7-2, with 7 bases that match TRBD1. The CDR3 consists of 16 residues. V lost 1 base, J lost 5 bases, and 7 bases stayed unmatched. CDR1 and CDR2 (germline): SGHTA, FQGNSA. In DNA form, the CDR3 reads TGTGCCAGCAGCTTAGTAAGACAGGGATGGACCGGGGAGCTGTTTTTT. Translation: CASSLVRQGWTGELFF.

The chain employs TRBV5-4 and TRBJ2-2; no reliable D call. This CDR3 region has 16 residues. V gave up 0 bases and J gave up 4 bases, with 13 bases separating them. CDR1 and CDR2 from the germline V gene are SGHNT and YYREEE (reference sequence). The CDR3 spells CASSLATRPGTGELFF. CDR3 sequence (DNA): TGTGCCAGCAGCTTGGCCACGCGTCCTGGCACCGGGGAGCTGTTTTTT.

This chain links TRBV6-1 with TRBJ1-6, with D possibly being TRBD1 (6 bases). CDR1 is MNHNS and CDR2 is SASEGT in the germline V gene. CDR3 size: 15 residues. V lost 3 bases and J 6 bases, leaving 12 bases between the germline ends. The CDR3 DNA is TGTGCCAGCAGTGAGCTAGGGACACCTAATTCACCCCTCCACTTT. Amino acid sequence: CASSELGTPNSPLHF.

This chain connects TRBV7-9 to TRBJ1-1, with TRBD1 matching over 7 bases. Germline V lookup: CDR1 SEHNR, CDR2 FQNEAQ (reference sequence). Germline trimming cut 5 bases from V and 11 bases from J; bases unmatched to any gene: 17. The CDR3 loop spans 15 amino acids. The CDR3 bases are TGTGCCAGCAGCCCAGCTGGACAGGATGGGTGGTTGGCTTTCTTT. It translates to CASSPAGQDGWLAFF.

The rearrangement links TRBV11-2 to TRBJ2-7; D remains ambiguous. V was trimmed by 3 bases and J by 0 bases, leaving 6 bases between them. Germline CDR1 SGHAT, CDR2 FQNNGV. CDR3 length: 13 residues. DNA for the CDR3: TGTGCCAGCAGCTTCGGTAGCTCCTACGAGCAGTACTTC. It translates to CASSFGSSYEQYF. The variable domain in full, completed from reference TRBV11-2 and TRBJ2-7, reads EAGVAQSPRYKIIEKRQSVAFWCNPISGHATLYWYQQILGQGPKLLIQFQNNGVVDDSQLPKDRFSAERLKGVDSTLKIQPAKLEDSAVYLCASSFGSSYEQYFGPGTRLTVT.

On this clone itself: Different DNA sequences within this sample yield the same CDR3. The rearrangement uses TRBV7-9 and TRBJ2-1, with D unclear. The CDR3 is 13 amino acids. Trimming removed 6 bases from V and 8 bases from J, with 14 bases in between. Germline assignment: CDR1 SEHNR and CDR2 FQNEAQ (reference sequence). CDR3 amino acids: CASSLGTSYEQFF. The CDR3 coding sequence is TGTGCCAGCAGTTTGGGCACCAGCTATGAGCAGTTCTTC.

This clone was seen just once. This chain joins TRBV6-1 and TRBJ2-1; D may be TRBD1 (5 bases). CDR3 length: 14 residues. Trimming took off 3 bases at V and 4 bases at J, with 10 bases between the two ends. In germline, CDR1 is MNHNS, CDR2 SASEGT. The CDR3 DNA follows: TGTGCCAGCAGTGAGGAGACAGCTTACAATGAGCAGTTCTTC. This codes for CASSEETAYNEQFF.

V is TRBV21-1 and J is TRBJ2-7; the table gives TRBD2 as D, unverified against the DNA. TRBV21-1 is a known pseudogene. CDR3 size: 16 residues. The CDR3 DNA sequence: TGTGCCACTGCGGGACTAGCGGGCCCGAGCTCCTACGAGCAGTACTTC. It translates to CATAGLAGPSSYEQYF.

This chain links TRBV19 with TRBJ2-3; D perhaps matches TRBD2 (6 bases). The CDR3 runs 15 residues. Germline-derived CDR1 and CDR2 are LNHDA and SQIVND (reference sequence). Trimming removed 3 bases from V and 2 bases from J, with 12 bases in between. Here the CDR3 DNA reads TGTGCCAGTAGTATCCCGGGACTTCCCACAGATACGCAGTATTTT. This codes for CASSIPGLPTDTQYF.

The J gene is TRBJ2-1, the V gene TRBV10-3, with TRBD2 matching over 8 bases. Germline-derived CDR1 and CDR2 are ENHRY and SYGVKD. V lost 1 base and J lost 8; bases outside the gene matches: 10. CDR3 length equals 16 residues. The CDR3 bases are TGTGCCATCAGTGAGTTTGCGGGAGGTTCCGGGGATGAGCAGTTCTTC. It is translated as CAISEFAGGSGDEQFF.

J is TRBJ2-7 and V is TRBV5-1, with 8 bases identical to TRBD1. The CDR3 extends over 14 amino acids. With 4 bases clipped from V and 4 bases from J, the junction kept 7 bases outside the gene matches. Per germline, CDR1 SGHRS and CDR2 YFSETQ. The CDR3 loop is CASSPSTGAYEQYF. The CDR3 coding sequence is TGCGCCAGCAGCCCCTCGACAGGGGCATACGAGCAGTACTTC.

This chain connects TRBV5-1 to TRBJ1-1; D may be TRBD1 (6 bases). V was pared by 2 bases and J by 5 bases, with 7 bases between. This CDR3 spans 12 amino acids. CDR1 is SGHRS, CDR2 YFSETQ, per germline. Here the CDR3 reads CASSFQGTEAFF. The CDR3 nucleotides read TGCGCCAGCAGCTTCCAGGGGACTGAAGCTTTCTTT.